Sequencing of this T cell receptor (beta chain) was carried out in a study of blood T cell repertoires in COVID-19. Study summary: The samples span acute and convalescent COVID-19 from the United States, Italy and Spain.

The V end lost 3 bases, the J end lost 2 bases, and 10 bases lay between the germline ends. The germline CDR1 and CDR2 sequences are MNHEY and SMNVEV (reference sequence). CDR3 length: 14 amino acids. Sequencing used immunoSEQ multiplex PCR; TCRdb keeps in-frame clones, though not all of them. The sample contains 50,000 or so clones, 90% of which appear only once. The receptor was derived from a man aged 55-75 years with active COVID-19. Sequencing input: peripheral blood. The chain recombines TRBV27 with TRBJ1-1; possible D gene TRBD1, 5 bases. CDR3 region: CASSFSGTNTEAFF. DNA for the CDR3: TGTGCCAGCAGTTTCTCAGGGACTAACACTGAAGCTTTCTTT.